Given below is one TCR beta chain in context. TCRdb's table, derived via immunoSEQ multiplex PCR, lists solely in-frame clones and lacks some. There are around 300,000 clones in the sample; roughly 88% occur only once, and 1.5% to 2% lies in the top ten. The data are from a study of blood T cell repertoires in COVID-19. Study as a whole: Both acute and convalescent COVID-19 samples were obtained from the United States, Italy and Spain. Nucleic acid was either cDNA or gDNA, and it came from T cells, B-cell-depleted T cells, or PBMCs.

J lost 7 bases, V lost 0 bases, and 12 bases had no gene match. Germline-derived CDR1 and CDR2 are SGHVS and FQNEAQ. The length of the CDR3 is 18 residues. The rearrangement links TRBV7-8 to TRBJ2-2, with TRBD2 identical over 9 bases. The TCR comes from a woman younger than 45 with COVID-19, enrolled during active disease. Specimen: peripheral blood. This CDR3 is CASSLARRLAGKIGELFF. In DNA form, the CDR3 reads TGTGCCAGCAGCTTAGCGCGTAGGCTAGCGGGGAAGATCGGGGAGCTGTTTTTT.